This TCR beta chain was documented in a study of CD8 T cells in ankylosing spondylitis. This clonotype showed up many times. What it binds is not known. Using quantitative 5'-RACE with molecular barcodes, the authors made TCR beta libraries. TCRdb redid the calling of the 5' RACE reads with MiXCR, one entry per CDR3 protein. This table has fewer than 250,000 distinct CDR3 sequences, roughly a tenth appearing once. Trimming shortened V by 0 bases and J by 7 bases, and 1 base separated the two germline ends. The CDR3 is 11 amino acids. CDR1 and CDR2 from the germline V gene are SGHRS and YFSETQ. Findings and limits, study-wide: Reactive arthritis synovial fluid and blood were previously reported to contain some motif variants. Clones linked to disease, bearing a CD8+ phenotype, were relatively rare in peripheral blood. The authors reported significant enrichment of disease-linked clones in matched ankylosing spondylitis synovial fluid.

The V and J genes are TRBV5-1 and TRBJ2-2; D gene uncertain. The TCR sequence derives from a male donor with ankylosing spondylitis or in good health (not recorded which). Material: blood, either unsorted or a sorted T cell fraction (not recorded which). The CDR3 DNA reads TGCGCCAGCAGCTTGGACGGGGAGCTGTTTTTT. Its translation: CASSLDGELFF. The variable domain in full, completed from reference TRBV5-1 and TRBJ2-2, reads KAGVTQTPRYLIKTRGQQVTLSCSPISGHRSVSWYQQTPGQGLQFLFEYFSETQRNKGNFPGRFSGRQFSNSRSEMNVSTLELGDSALYLCASSLDGELFFGEGSRLTVL.